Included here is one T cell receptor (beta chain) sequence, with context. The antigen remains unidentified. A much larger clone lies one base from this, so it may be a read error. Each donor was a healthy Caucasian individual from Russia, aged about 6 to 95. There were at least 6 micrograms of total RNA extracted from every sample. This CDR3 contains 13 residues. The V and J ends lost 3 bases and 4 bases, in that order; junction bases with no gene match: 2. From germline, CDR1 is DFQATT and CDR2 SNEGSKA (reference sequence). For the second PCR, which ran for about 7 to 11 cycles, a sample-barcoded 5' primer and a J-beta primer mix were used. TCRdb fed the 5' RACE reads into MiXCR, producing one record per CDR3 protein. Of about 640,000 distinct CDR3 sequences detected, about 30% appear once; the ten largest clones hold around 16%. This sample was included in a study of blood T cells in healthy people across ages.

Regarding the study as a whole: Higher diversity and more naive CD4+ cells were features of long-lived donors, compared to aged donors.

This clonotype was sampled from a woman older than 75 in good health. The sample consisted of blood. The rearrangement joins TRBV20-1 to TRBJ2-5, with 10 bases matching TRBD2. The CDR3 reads CSASASGGETQYF. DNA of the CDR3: TGCAGTGCTAGCGCTAGCGGGGGAGAGACCCAGTACTTC.